These 7 T cell receptor beta chains came from one sample sequenced in a study of blood T cell repertoires in COVID-19. Some clones are missing from TCRdb's copy, which holds only in-frame ones; the method was immunoSEQ multiplex PCR. The sample shows some 240,000 clones, approximately 82% of them seen only once. The sample was peripheral blood. These receptors were taken from a woman aged 40 to 50 who had recovered from COVID-19.

This chain joins TRBV27 and TRBJ1-3, with a weak D call TRBD1 (5 bases). The germline V and J ends were trimmed by 9 bases and 4 bases, with 19 bases remaining between them. This CDR3 region has 15 residues. Germline V gene lookup returns CDR1 MNHEY and CDR2 SMNVEV (reference sequence). Written as DNA, the CDR3 is TGTGCCAGTGCAGGTGGCTGGGGCGCCGGAAACACCATATATTTT. This gives the protein CASAGGWGAGNTIYF.

This clone has a handful of counts. The chain links TRBV15 to TRBJ1-3; 9 bases line up with TRBD1. Germline V gene data show CDR1 as LNHNV and CDR2 as YYDKDF (reference sequence). CDR3 length: 18 residues. The J segment lost 3 bases and the V segment lost 5 bases, leaving 14 bases of the junction unmatched. The CDR3 nucleotides read TGTGCCACCAGCGAAGACAGGGGGTTTTCGTCTATTGGAAACACCATATATTTT. The encoded protein is CATSEDRGFSSIGNTIYF.

The chain couples TRBV3-1 (or the pseudogene TRBV3-2) to TRBJ2-5; D is undetermined. CDR3 length: 14 amino acids. V lost 1 base and J lost 2, with 8 bases in between. The germline CDR1 and CDR2 sequences are LGHDT and YNNKEL (reference sequence). The CDR3 region is CASSQVPGQETQYF. The CDR3 nucleotides read TGTGCCAGCAGCCAAGTGCCCGGTCAAGAGACCCAGTACTTC.

J is TRBJ1-2 and V is TRBV4-2, with D perhaps TRBD1 (6 bases). The CDR3 is made up of 14 amino acids. V was trimmed by 4 bases and J by 6 bases, leaving 15 bases between them. The germline V gene has CDR1 LGHNA and CDR2 YNFKEQ. CDR3: CASSRDINRDGYTF. CDR3 DNA sequence: TGTGCCAGCAGCCGGGACATCAATAGGGATGGCTACACCTTC.

The rearrangement uses TRBV6-5 and TRBJ2-7, with D maybe TRBD1 (5 bases). V was shortened by 6 bases and J by 4 bases, with 13 bases between the two germline ends. The V gene's germline CDR1 is MNHEY and CDR2 SVGAGI. The CDR3 consists of 13 residues. The CDR3 region has the DNA TGTGCCAGCAGCGCCGACAGACCTTACGAGCAGTACTTC. Translation gives CASSADRPYEQYF.

In regard to this clone: One junction end disagrees with the germline gene, perhaps due to a read error. The gene calls are TRBV7-7 and TRBJ2-3; 12 nucleotides agree with TRBD2. Germline assignment: CDR1 SSHAT and CDR2 FNYEAQ (reference sequence). The CDR3 runs to 16 residues. CDR3 amino acids: CASSLGLAGSTDTQYF. The DNA for the CDR3 is TGTGCTAGCAGCCTGGGACTAGCGGGTAGCACAGATACGCAGTATTTT.

V gene TRBV27 combines with J gene TRBJ2-3; maybe TRBD2 (7 bases). Germline CDR1 and CDR2: MNHEY and SMNVEV (reference sequence). This CDR3 region has 14 residues. V was shortened by 8 bases and J by 1 base, with 13 bases between the two germline ends. This chain's CDR3 is CASGEGGGTDTQYF. CDR3 sequence (DNA): TGTGCCAGCGGGGAGGGGGGTGGCACAGATACGCAGTATTTT.